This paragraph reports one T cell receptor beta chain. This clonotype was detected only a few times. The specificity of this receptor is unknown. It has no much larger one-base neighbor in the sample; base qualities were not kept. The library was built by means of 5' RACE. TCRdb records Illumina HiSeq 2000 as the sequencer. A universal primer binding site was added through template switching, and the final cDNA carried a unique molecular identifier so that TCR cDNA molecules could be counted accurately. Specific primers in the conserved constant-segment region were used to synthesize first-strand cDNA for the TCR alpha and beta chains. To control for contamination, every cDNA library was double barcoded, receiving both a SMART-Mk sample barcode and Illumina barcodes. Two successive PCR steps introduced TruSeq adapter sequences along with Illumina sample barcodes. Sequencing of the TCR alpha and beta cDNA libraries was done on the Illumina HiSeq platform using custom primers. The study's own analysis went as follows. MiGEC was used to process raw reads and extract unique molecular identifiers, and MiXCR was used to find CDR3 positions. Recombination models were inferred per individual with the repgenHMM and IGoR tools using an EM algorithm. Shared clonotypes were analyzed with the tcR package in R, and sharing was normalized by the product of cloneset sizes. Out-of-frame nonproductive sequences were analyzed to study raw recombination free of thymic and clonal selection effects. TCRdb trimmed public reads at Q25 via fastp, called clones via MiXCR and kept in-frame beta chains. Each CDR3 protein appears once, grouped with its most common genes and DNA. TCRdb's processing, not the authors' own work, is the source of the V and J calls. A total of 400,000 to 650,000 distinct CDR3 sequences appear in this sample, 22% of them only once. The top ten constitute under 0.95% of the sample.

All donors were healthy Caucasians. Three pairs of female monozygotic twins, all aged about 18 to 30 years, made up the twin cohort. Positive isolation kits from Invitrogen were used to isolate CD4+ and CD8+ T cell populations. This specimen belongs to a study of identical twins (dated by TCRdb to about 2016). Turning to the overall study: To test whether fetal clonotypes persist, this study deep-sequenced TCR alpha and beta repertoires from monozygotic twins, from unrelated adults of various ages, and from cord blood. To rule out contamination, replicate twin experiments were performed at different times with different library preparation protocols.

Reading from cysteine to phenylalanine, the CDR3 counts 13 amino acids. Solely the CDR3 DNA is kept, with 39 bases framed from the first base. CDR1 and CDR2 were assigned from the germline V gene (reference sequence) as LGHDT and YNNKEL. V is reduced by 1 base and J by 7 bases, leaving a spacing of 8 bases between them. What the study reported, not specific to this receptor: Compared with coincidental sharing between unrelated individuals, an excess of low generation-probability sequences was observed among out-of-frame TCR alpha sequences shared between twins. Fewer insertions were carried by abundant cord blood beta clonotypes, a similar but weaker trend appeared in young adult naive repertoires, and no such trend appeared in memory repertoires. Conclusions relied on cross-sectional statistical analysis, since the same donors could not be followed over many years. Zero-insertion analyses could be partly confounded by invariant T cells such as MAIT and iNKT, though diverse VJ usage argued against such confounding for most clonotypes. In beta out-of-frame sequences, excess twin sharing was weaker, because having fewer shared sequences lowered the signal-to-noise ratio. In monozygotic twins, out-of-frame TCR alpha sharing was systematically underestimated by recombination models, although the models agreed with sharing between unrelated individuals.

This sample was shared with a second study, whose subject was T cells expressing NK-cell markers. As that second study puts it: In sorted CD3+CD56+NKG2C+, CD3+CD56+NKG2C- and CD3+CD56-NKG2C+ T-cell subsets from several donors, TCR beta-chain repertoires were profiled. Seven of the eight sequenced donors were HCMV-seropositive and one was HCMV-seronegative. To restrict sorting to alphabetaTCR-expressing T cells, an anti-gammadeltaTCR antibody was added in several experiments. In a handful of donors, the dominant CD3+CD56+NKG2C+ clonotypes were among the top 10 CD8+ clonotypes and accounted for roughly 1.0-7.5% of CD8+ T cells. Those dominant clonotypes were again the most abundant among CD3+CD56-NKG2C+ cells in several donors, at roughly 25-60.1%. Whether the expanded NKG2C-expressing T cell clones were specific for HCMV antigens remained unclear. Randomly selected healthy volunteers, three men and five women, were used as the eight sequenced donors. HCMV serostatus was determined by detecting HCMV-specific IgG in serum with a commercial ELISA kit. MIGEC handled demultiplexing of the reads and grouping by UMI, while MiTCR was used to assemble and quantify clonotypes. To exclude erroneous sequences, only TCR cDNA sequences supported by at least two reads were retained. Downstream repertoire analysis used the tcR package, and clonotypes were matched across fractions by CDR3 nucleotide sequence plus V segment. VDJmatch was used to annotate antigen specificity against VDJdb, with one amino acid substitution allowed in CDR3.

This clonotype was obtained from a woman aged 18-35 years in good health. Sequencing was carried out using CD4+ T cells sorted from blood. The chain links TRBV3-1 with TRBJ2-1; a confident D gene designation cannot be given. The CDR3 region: CASSQAFRNEQFF. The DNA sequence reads TGTGCCAGCAGCCAAGCATTCAGGAATGAGCAGTTCTTC.